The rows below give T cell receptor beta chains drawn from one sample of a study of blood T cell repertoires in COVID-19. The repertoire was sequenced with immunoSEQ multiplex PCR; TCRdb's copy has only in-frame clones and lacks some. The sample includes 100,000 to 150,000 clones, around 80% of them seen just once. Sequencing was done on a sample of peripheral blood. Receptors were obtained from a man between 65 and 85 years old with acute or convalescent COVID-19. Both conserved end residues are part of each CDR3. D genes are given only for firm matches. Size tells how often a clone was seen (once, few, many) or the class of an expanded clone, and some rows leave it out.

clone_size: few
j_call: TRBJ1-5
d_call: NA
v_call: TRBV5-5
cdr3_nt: TGTGCCAGCAGCGGGATGGCGGGGGGCGGCGAGCCCCAGCATTTT
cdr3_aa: CASSGMAGGGEPQHF

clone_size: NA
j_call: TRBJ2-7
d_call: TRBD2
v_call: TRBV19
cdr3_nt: TGTGCCAGTAGTACCCTAGCGGGGGCCGAAACCTACGAGCAGTACTTC
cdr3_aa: CASSTLAGAETYEQYF

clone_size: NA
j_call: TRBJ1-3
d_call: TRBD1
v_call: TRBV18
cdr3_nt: TGTGCCAGCTCACCGTCTGGACAGGGGGCGAGGGGAAACACCATATATTTT
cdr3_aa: CASSPSGQGARGNTIYF

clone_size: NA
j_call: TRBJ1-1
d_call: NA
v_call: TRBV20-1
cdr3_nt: TGCAGTGCGCAGGGATTCGAAGAAGCTTTCTTT
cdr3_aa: CSAQGFEEAFF

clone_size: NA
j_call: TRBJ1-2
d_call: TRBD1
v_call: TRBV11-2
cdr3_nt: TGTGCCAGCAGCCGACAGGGACAGAACTATGGCTACACCTTC
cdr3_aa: CASSRQGQNYGYTF

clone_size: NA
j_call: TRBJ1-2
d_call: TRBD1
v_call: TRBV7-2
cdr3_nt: TGTGCCAGCAGCCCACCACTTGGACAGGGGCTTAGGGATGGCTACACCTTC
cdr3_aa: CASSPPLGQGLRDGYTF

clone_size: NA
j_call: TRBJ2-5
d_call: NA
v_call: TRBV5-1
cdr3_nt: TGCGCCAGCTCAAGTGGGTCGTGGACAACCCAAGAGACCCAGTACTTC
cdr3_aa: CASSSGSWTTQETQYF

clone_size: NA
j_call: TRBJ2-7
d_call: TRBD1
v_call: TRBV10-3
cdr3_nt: TGTGCCATTAGGACAGGCCAGTCCTACGAGCAGTACTTC
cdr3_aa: CAIRTGQSYEQYF

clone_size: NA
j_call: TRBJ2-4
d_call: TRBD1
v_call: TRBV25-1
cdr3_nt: TGTGCCAGCGGGGACAGGGGAAAGGCCAAAAACATTCAGTACTTC
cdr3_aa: CASGDRGKAKNIQYF

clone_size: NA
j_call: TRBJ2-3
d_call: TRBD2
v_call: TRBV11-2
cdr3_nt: TGTGCCAGCAGCTCCTTAGCGGGGTCCACCACAGATACGCAGTATTTT
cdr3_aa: CASSSLAGSTTDTQYF

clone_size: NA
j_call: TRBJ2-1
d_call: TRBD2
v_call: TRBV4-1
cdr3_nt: TGCGCCAGCAGCCGAGGACTAGCGGGGACTTACAATGAGCAGTTCTTC
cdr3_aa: CASSRGLAGTYNEQFF

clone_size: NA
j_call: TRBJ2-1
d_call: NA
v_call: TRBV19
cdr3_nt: TGTGCCAGTAGTACGGACCGACTAGTTATGAGTGAGCAGTTCTTC
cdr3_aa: CASSTDRLVMSEQFF

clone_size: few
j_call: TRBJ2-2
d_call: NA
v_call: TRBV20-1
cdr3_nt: TGCAGTGCTAGTCCAGGGGCCGGGGAGCTGTTTTTT
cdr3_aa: CSASPGAGELFF

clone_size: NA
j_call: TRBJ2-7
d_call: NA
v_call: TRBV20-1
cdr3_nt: TGCAGTGCTAGGTCCGGGAACGAGCAGTACTTC
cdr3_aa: CSARSGNEQYF

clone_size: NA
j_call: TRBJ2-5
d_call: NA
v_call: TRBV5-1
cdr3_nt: TGCGCCAGCAGCCCGGAAAGTGCGGGGGAGACCCAGTACTTC
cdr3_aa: CASSPESAGETQYF

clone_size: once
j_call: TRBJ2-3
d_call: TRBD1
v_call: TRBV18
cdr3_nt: TGTGCCAGCTCACCACGAGACAGGGGGCTAGATACGCAGTATTTT
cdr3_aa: CASSPRDRGLDTQYF

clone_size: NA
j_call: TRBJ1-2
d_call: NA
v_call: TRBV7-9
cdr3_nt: TGTGCCAGCAGCTTTCGACAGGCCGGGGATGGCTACACCTTC
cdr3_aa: CASSFRQAGDGYTF

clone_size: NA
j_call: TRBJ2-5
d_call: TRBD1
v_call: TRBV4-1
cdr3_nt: TGCGCCAGCAGCCACGCCCGGGACAGCAAAGAGACCCAGTACTTC
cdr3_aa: CASSHARDSKETQYF

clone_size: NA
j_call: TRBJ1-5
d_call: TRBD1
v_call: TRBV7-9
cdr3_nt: TGTGCCAGCAGCTTAGACAGGGGGCCTGGCAATCAGCCCCAGCATTTT
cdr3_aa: CASSLDRGPGNQPQHF

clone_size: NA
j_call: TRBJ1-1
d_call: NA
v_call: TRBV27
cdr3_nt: TGTGCCAGCAGTTTATTGGACAGACGGAACACTGAAGCTTTCTTT
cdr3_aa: CASSLLDRRNTEAFF

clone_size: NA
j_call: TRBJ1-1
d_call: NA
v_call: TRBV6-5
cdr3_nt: TGTGCCAGCAGTTACTCGACGGCAGGGAACACTGAAGCTTTCTTT
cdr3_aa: CASSYSTAGNTEAFF

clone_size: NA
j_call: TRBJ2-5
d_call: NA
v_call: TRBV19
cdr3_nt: TGTGCCAGTAGTATGGGACTGCCCACCGAGACCCAGTACTTC
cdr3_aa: CASSMGLPTETQYF

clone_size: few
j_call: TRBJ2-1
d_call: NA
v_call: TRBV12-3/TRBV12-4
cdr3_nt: TGTGCCAGCAGTTTAGAGACAGGAAAGCAGTTCTTC
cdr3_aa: CASSLETGKQFF

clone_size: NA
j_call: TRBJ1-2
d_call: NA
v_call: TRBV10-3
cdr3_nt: TGTGCCATCAGTGAGACGGACAGCTATGGCTACACCTTC
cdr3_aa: CAISETDSYGYTF

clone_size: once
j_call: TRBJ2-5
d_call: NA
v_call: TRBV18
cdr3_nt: TGTGCCAGCTCACCACGGGACACCCTTACGCTTACCCAGTACTTC
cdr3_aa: CASSPRDTLTLTQYF

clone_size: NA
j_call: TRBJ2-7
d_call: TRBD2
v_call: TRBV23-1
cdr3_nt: TGCGCCAGCAGTCAATCTGGGGAGGGACGGGCCTACGAGCAGTACTTC
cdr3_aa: CASSQSGEGRAYEQYF

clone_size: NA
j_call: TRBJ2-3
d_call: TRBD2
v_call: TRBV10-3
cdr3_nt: TGTGCCATCAGCGTTGGCGGGGGGGGGACAGATACGCAGTATTTT
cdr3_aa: CAISVGGGGTDTQYF

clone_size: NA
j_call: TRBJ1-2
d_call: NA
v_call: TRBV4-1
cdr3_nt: TGCGCCAGCAGCCTCCCGGACAGCACCCTCTATGGCTACACCTTC
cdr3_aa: CASSLPDSTLYGYTF

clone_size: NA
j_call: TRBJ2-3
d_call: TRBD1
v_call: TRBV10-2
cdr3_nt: TGCGCCAGCACTCGCGCCCAGGGGGCATCGGAAGATACGCAGTATTTT
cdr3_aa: CASTRAQGASEDTQYF

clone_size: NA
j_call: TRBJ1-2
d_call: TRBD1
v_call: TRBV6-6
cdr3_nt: TGTGCCAGCAGTTACTCACAGGGGGCAGAAGGCTACACCTTC
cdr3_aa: CASSYSQGAEGYTF

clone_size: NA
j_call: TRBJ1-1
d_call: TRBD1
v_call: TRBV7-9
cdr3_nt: TGTGCCAGCAGCTCCTTTCGACAGGGGGTAGGGAAGAACACTGAAGCTTTCTTT
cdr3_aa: CASSSFRQGVGKNTEAFF

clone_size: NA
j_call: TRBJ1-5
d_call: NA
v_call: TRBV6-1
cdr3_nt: TGTGCCAGCAGTGAACAGGCAAGCCTTCAGCATTTT
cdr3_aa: CASSEQASLQHF

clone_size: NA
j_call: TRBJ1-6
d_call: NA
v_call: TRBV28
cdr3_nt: TGTGCCAGCATGGGGGCGGAAGCCCCCTCACCCCTCCACTTT
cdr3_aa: CASMGAEAPSPLHF

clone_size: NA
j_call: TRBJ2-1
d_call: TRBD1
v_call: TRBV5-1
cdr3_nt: TGCGCCAGCAGCTTGGAAGGGACAGGGGCGGATGAGCAGTTCTTC
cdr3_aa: CASSLEGTGADEQFF

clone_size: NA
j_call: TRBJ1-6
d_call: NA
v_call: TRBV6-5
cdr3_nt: TGTGCCAGCAGTTACTCAGAGAGCTCCTATAATTCACCCCTCCACTTT
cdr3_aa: CASSYSESSYNSPLHF

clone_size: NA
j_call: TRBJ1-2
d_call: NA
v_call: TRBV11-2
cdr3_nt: TGTGCCAGCAGCTTATTCCGGGGGGACTCGGGCTACACCTTC
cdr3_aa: CASSLFRGDSGYTF

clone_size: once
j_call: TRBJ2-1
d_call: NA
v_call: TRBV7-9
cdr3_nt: TGTGCCGGAGTTCAGGAGGATGAGCAGTTCTTC
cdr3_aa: CAGVQEDEQFF

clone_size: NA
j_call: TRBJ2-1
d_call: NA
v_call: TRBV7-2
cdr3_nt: TGTGCCAGCAGCCGGTCGGACAATGAGCAGTTCTTC
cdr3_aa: CASSRSDNEQFF

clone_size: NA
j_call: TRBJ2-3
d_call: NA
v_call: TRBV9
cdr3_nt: TGTGCCAGCAGCGTAGCCGTTAGCACAGATACGCAGTATTTT
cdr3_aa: CASSVAVSTDTQYF

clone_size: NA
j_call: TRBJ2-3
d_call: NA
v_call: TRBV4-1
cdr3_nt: TGCGCCAGCAGCTCCAGAACAGTCACAGATACGCAGTATTTT
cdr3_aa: CASSSRTVTDTQYF

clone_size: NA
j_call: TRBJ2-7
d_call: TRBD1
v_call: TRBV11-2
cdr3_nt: TGTGCCAGCAGCGGAGGACAGGACCCCCTCTACGAGCAGTACTTC
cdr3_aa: CASSGGQDPLYEQYF

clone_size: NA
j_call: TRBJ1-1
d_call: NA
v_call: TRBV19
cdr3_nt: TGTGCCAGTATATTCAGAAGAATGAACACTGAAGCTTTCTTT
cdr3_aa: CASIFRRMNTEAFF

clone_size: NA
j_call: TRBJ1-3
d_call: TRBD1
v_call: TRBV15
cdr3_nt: TGTGCCACCAGCGGAAGACAGGGCTCTGGAAACACCATATATTTT
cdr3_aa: CATSGRQGSGNTIYF

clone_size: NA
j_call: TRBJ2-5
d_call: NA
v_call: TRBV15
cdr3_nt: TGTGCCACCAGCAGAGAAGCAGGGGTAGAGACCCAGTACTTC
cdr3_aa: CATSREAGVETQYF

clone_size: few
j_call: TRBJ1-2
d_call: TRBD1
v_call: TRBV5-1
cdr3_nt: TGCGCCAGCAGCGATGGGACAGGGAATGGCTACACCTTC
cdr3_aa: CASSDGTGNGYTF

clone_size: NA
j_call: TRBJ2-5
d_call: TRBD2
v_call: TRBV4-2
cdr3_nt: TGTGCCAGCAGCCAAGATGGGACTAGCGGACAAGAGACCCAGTACTTC
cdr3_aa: CASSQDGTSGQETQYF

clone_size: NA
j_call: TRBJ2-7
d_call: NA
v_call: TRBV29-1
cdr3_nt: TGCAGCGTTGAAGTCCGGGAAGAACCCTACGAGCAGTACTTC
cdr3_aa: CSVEVREEPYEQYF

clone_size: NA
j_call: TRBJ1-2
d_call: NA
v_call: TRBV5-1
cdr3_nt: TGCGCCAGCAGCTTGGGAGGAATGGTGAGCGATGGCTACACCTTC
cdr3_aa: CASSLGGMVSDGYTF

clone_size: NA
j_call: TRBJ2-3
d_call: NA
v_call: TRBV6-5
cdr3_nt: TGTGCCAGTTTTACAGCCACAGATACGCAGTATTTT
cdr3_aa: CASFTATDTQYF

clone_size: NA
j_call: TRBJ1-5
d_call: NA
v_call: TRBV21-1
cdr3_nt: TGTGCCAGCCAGATTAAAGGGGAAGGCGATCAGCCCCAGCATTTT
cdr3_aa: CASQIKGEGDQPQHF

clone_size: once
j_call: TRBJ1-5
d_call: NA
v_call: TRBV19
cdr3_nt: TGTGCCATATCAGTGGTTCAGCCCCAGCATTTT
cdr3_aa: CAISVVQPQHF